These 29 T cell receptor beta chains came from one sample sequenced in a study of OX40 agonist ivuxolimab in advanced cancers. The data were produced by immunoSEQ multiplex PCR, yet TCRdb's version contains in-frame clones alone and is incomplete. The sample shows tens of thousands of clones, about 90% of them seen only once. The source material was CD4+ or CD8+ T cells sorted from blood, sampled in a trial of the OX40 agonist ivuxolimab. These receptors originate from an adult with an advanced solid tumor such as melanoma, head and neck, liver or kidney cancer.

V and J are TRBV15 and TRBJ2-1; D ambiguous. The CDR3 is 15 residues long. The germline gives CDR1 LNHNV, CDR2 YYDKDF (reference sequence). Trimming took 4 bases from V and 0 from J, leaving 10 bases between them. The CDR3 DNA reads as TGTGCCACCAGCACCACCTCGGGCTCCTACAATGAGCAGTTCTTC. Amino acids: CATSTTSGSYNEQFF.

The chain links TRBV11-3 to TRBJ2-2, with a weak D call TRBD2 (5 bases). The CDR3 length is 17 residues. Trimming cost V 0 bases and J 0 bases, with 11 bases left between them. Germline lookup yields CDR1 SGHNT and CDR2 YENEEA. CDR3: CASSLEGWGANTGELFF. CDR3 nucleotides: TGTGCCAGCAGCTTAGAGGGGTGGGGAGCGAACACCGGGGAGCTGTTTTTT. Filled out from reference TRBV11-3 and TRBJ2-2, the complete variable domain reads EAGVVQSPRYKIIEKKQPVAFWCNPISGHNTLYWYLQNLGQGPELLIRYENEEAVDDSQLPKDRFSAERLKGVDSTLKIQPAELGDSAVYLCASSLEGWGANTGELFFGEGSRLTVL.

The chain combines TRBV7-6 with TRBJ2-3; D perhaps matches TRBD1 (5 bases). Germline CDR1 is SGHVS and CDR2 is FNYEAQ. Deletions cut 0 bases from V and 0 bases from J, with 13 bases between. The CDR3 runs to 17 residues. CDR3 protein: CASSLALGHTSTDTQYF. DNA of the CDR3: TGTGCCAGCAGCTTAGCGTTGGGGCATACTAGCACAGATACGCAGTATTTT. Together with reference TRBV7-6 and TRBJ2-3, the CDR3 gives the full variable domain: GAGVSQSPRYKVTKRGQDVALRCDPISGHVSLYWYRQALGQGPEFLTYFNYEAQQDKSGLPNDRFSAERPEGSISTLTIQRTEQRDSAMYRCASSLALGHTSTDTQYFGPGTRLTVL.

The V call is TRBV7-8, the J call TRBJ2-5; perhaps TRBD2 as D (7 bases). Per germline, CDR1 SGHVS and CDR2 FQNEAQ. This CDR3 spans 19 amino acids. V was shortened by 11 bases and J by 5 bases, with 36 bases between the two germline ends. CDR3 nucleotides: TGTGCCCAAGGACGGCCGCGGGGGCCGGCTACACTGGTTGTGGAGACCCAGTACTTC. It codes for CAQGRPRGPATLVVETQYF.

This clone has more than one count but fewer than ten. The V and J genes are TRBV6-6 and TRBJ2-1, with D perhaps TRBD1 (6 bases). In germline, CDR1 is MNHNY, CDR2 SVGAGI (reference sequence). Between the trimmed V and J ends, which lost 10 bases and 4 bases, there was a span of 14 bases. CDR3 length: 13 amino acids. The CDR3 coding sequence is TGTGCCACATGCCTTCAGGGGTACAATGAGCAGTTCTTC. Translated: CATCLQGYNEQFF.

V and J are TRBV27 and TRBJ2-3; the match to TRBD2 covers 10 bases. Germline V CDR1 and CDR2: MNHEY, SMNVEV (reference sequence). V trimming: 8 bases; J trimming: 4 bases; junction bases outside the gene matches: 6. The CDR3 runs to 14 residues. The CDR3 reads CASCLAGAADTQYF. CDR3 bases: TGTGCCAGCTGTCTAGCGGGAGCGGCAGATACGCAGTATTTT.

The chain uses TRBV28 and TRBJ2-7; D remains ambiguous. Trimming removed 6 bases from V and 0 bases from J, with 9 bases in between. The CDR3 consists of 13 residues. Germline V gene data show CDR1 as MDHEN and CDR2 as SYDVKM. CDR3 region: CASSKDVSYEQYF. The CDR3 DNA is TGTGCCAGCAGCAAGGACGTCTCCTACGAGCAGTACTTC.

This clone was seen once. The J gene is TRBJ2-7, the V gene TRBV7-9, with D hard to call. This CDR3 spans 13 amino acids. Germline V lookup: CDR1 SEHNR, CDR2 FQNEAQ (reference sequence). Trimming pared 4 bases from V and 4 bases from J, leaving 11 bases between. This CDR3 reads CASSSSDEYEQYF. For the CDR3, the DNA is TGTGCCAGCAGCTCCTCCGATGAATACGAGCAGTACTTC.

V usage is TRBV7-2 and J usage is TRBJ1-5; D ambiguous. CDR3 length: 15 amino acids. From germline, CDR1 is SGHTA and CDR2 FQGNSA. The V end was cut by 2 bases, the J end by 7 bases, with 15 bases between. In nucleotides, the CDR3 is TGTGCCAGCAGCTTAAGTATAGCAGGAAAACAGCCCCAGCATTTT. Translating gives CASSLSIAGKQPQHF.

In this sample, this clone turned up a few times. This chain uses TRBV4-2 with TRBJ2-1, with D possibly being TRBD2 (6 bases). Germline loops: CDR1 LGHNA, CDR2 YNFKEQ. The germline V and J ends were trimmed by 0 bases and 7 bases, with 13 bases remaining between them. The length of the CDR3 is 15 residues. The CDR3 region has the DNA TGTGCCAGCAGCCAAGATGGCCTGGGGGGAAATGAGCAGTTCTTC. The encoded protein is CASSQDGLGGNEQFF.

The chain employs TRBV27 and TRBJ1-1; D ambiguous. This CDR3 is 14 amino acids long. V lost 5 bases to trimming and J lost 5 bases, with 15 bases between them. Germline V gene sequence: CDR1 MNHEY, CDR2 SMNVEV (reference sequence). The CDR3 bases are TGTGCCAGCAGTCCAGACTCGTGGAATACTGAAGCTTTCTTT. This sequence encodes CASSPDSWNTEAFF.

The sample holds a few counts of this clone. The rearrangement links TRBV19 to TRBJ1-2; TRBD1 might be the D (6 bases). The germline V gene encodes CDR1 LNHDA and CDR2 SQIVND (reference sequence). The CDR3 covers 13 residues. The V gene lost 4 bases and the J gene lost 7 bases, with 13 bases spanning the gap. CDR3 residues: CASSTGEGFGYTF. The CDR3 coding sequence is TGTGCCAGTAGTACAGGGGAAGGCTTTGGCTACACCTTC.

The V call is TRBV5-5, the J call TRBJ1-1; D is possibly TRBD1 (6 bases). Trimming took off 2 bases at V and 1 base at J, with 12 bases between the two ends. Germline CDR1 and CDR2: SGHKS and YYEKEE (reference sequence). The CDR3 runs to 15 residues. CDR3 sequence: CASSLHGGQNTEAFF. CDR3 DNA sequence: TGTGCCAGCAGCTTACACGGGGGACAGAACACTGAAGCTTTCTTT.

The chain links TRBV4-1 to TRBJ2-3; unclear D gene. V shed 0 bases and J shed 2 bases, with 9 bases lying between them. This CDR3 is 15 amino acids long. Germline V gives CDR1 MGHRA, CDR2 YSYEKL. The CDR3 nucleotides read TGCGCCAGCAGCCAAGATTCCCACGACACAGATACGCAGTATTTT. It yields the protein CASSQDSHDTDTQYF.

This chain connects TRBV2 to TRBJ2-7, with 7 positions matching TRBD2. Unmatched junction bases numbered 13, after V lost 8 bases and J lost 6 bases. The germline V gene encodes CDR1 SNHLY and CDR2 FYNNEI. The CDR3 runs to 14 residues. The CDR3, as DNA: TGTGCCAGCCCGCCTGGCGGGAGCTTCCCCGAGCAGTACTTC. Its protein is CASPPGGSFPEQYF.

The sample holds a few counts of this clone. The chain links TRBV12-5 to TRBJ2-1; 8 bases are a match to TRBD1. Germline loops: CDR1 LGHNT, CDR2 FRNRAP. With V trimmed by 6 bases and J by 0 bases, 4 bases remained unmatched. The CDR3 spans 15 residues. CDR3 amino acids: CASGPDRGSYNEQFF. CDR3 DNA: TGTGCTAGTGGACCTGACAGGGGCTCCTACAATGAGCAGTTCTTC.

V usage is TRBV27 and J usage is TRBJ1-2; 10 bases match TRBD1. The CDR3 covers 13 residues. Losses at the gene ends were 6 bases for V and 8 bases for J; bases not matched to a gene: 6. Germline CDR1 MNHEY, CDR2 SMNVEV (reference sequence). Here the CDR3 reads CASSRQGAEGYTF. The CDR3 nucleotides read TGTGCCAGCAGCCGACAGGGGGCGGAGGGCTACACCTTC.

The chain uses TRBV9 and TRBJ2-6; D might be TRBD2 (5 bases). The CDR3 sequence is 15 residues long. Per the germline V gene, CDR1 is SGDLS and CDR2 is YYNGEE. V lost 2 bases and J 0 bases, leaving 6 bases between the germline ends. The CDR3 sequence is CASSVEDSGANVLTF. For the CDR3, the DNA is TGTGCCAGCAGCGTGGAGGACTCTGGGGCCAACGTCCTGACTTTC. Full variable domain (rest looked up from reference TRBV9 and TRBJ2-6): DSGVTQTPKHLITATGQRVTLRCSPRSGDLSVYWYQQSLDQGLQFLIQYYNGEERAKGNILERFSAQQFPDLHSELNLSSLELGDSALYFCASSVEDSGANVLTFGAGSRLTVL.

To note about this clone: A read error may produce the germline difference seen at one junction end. The chain recombines TRBV7-9 with TRBJ1-5; no clear D gene. The CDR3 length is 10 residues. Germline-derived CDR1 and CDR2 are SEHNR and FQNEAQ (reference sequence). This chain's CDR3 is CANSNQPQHF. CDR3 coding DNA: TGTGCCAACAGCAATCAGCCCCAGCATTTT.

The CDR3 loop is CASSLGRHNEKLFF. For the CDR3, the DNA is TGTGCCAGCAGCTTAGGACGGCATAATGAAAAACTGTTTTTT. The V and J genes are TRBV7-9 and TRBJ1-4; D remains ambiguous. Trimming shortened V by 1 base and J by 4 bases, and 7 bases separated the two germline ends. Germline lookup yields CDR1 SEHNR and CDR2 FQNEAQ (reference sequence). This CDR3 region has 14 residues.

This chain links TRBV7-2 with TRBJ1-5; weak D call: TRBD1 (6 bases). CDR1 is SGHTA and CDR2 is FQGNSA in the germline V gene. V was shortened by 4 bases and J by 9 bases, with 19 bases between the two germline ends. The CDR3 length is 15 residues. In DNA, the CDR3 is TGTGCCAGCAGCTCGAGGGGGGGCAATAGTCGGCCCCAGCATTTT. Translation gives CASSSRGGNSRPQHF.

J is TRBJ1-6 and V is TRBV15; 7 bases are a match to TRBD1. The CDR3 has 15 residues. Germline V gene sequence: CDR1 LNHNV, CDR2 YYDKDF (reference sequence). V gave up 2 bases and J gave up 8 bases; unmatched junction bases: 6. The DNA for the CDR3 is TGTGCCACCAGCAGATCCTCAGGGGGAGATTCACCCCTCCACTTT. It encodes CATSRSSGGDSPLHF.

The chain recombines TRBV10-2 with TRBJ2-2; 9 nucleotides match TRBD1. The CDR3 length is 15 residues. J gave up 8 bases and V 5 bases, and 9 bases lay outside the gene matches. CDR1 WSHSY and CDR2 SAAADI come from the germline V gene. Here the CDR3 DNA reads TGCGCCAGCAGTCACCAACAGGGGGCAACTGGGGAGCTGTTTTTT. Translating gives CASSHQQGATGELFF.

The J gene is TRBJ2-7, the V gene TRBV13, with 9 bases that match TRBD2. CDR1 and CDR2 (germline): PRHDT, FYEKMQ (reference sequence). This CDR3 contains 15 residues. Trimming at V came to 10 bases and at J to 7 bases, leaving 17 bases not matched to a gene. CDR3 region: CATSPRGGRASEQYF. The CDR3 DNA reads TGTGCCACTTCTCCCCGGGGCGGGAGGGCCAGTGAGCAGTACTTC.

The rearrangement links TRBV9 to TRBJ2-5; the D gene is possibly TRBD2 (6 bases). With 4 bases removed from V and 3 bases from J, the gap between germline ends came to 10 bases. The germline CDR1 and CDR2 sequences are SGDLS and YYNGEE. The CDR3 covers 13 residues. The CDR3 sequence: CASSLSGEETQYF. The CDR3 DNA reads as TGTGCCAGCAGCCTTTCGGGAGAAGAGACCCAGTACTTC.

The rearrangement joins TRBV11-2 to TRBJ2-7; D ambiguous. Germline CDR1 is SGHAT and CDR2 is FQNNGV. V lost 5 bases, J lost 0 bases, and 11 bases lay in between. The CDR3 spans 14 residues. The CDR3 reads CASSLGRNSYEQYF. The DNA of the CDR3 is TGTGCCAGCAGCCTCGGGCGAAACTCCTACGAGCAGTACTTC.

This clone was detected once. The chain couples TRBV6-1 to TRBJ2-7; D is uncertain. Germline lookup yields CDR1 MNHNS and CDR2 SASEGT. The CDR3 is 15 amino acids. Between the trimmed V and J ends, which lost 5 bases and 3 bases, there was a span of 17 bases. CDR3 region: CASSHVVFGIYEQYF. CDR3 DNA: TGTGCCAGCAGTCACGTGGTATTTGGGATCTACGAGCAGTACTTC.

The CDR3 is CASSFGGDTGELFF. The CDR3 DNA reads as TGCGCCAGCAGCTTTGGGGGGGACACCGGGGAGCTGTTTTTT. The J gene is TRBJ2-2, the V gene TRBV5-1; TRBD2 aligns across 7 bases. V dropped 2 bases and J dropped 3; count of bases not matched to a gene: 1. In germline, CDR1 is SGHRS, CDR2 YFSETQ. The CDR3 runs to 14 residues.

The chain couples TRBV9 to TRBJ2-5; no definite D call. Germline V gives CDR1 SGDLS, CDR2 YYNGEE. Trimming stripped 0 bases from V and 1 base from J, with 10 bases between. This CDR3 contains 15 residues. DNA for the CDR3: TGTGCCAGCAGCGTAGAGGGCAGAAGCCAAGAGACCCAGTACTTC. It codes for CASSVEGRSQETQYF.